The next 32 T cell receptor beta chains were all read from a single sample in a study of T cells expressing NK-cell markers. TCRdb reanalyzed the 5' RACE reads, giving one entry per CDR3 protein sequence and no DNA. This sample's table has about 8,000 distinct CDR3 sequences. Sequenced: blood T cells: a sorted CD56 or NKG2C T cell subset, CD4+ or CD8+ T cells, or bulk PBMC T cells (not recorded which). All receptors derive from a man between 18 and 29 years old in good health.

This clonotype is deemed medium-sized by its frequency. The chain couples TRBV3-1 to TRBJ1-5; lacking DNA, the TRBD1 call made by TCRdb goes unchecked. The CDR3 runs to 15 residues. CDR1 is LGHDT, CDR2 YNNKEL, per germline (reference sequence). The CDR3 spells CASSQIYREDQPQHF. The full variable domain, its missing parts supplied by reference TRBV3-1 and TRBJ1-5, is DTAVSQTPKYLVTQMGNDKSIKCEQNLGHDTMYWYKQDSKKFLKIMFSYNNKELIINETVPNRFSPKSPDKAHLNLHINSLELGDSAVYFCASSQIYREDQPQHFGDGTRLSIL.

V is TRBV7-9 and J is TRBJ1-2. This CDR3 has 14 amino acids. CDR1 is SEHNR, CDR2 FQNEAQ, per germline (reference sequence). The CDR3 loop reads CASSLVGAAGGYTF.

The CDR3 region is CASSSIAGGRTGELFF. The chain couples TRBV5-5 to TRBJ2-2; TCRdb proposes TRBD2, but this gene call is untestable without DNA. The CDR3 consists of 16 residues. Germline CDR1 is SGHKS and CDR2 is YYEKEE (reference sequence).

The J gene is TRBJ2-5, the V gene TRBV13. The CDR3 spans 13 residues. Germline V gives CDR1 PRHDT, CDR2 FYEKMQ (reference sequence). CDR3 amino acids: CASSLNPEETQYF. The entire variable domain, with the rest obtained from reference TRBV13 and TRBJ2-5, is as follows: AAGVIQSPRHLIKEKRETATLKCYPIPRHDTVYWYQQGPGQDPQFLISFYEKMQSDKGSIPDRFSAQQFSDYHSELNMSSLELGDSALYFCASSLNPEETQYFGPGTRLLVL.

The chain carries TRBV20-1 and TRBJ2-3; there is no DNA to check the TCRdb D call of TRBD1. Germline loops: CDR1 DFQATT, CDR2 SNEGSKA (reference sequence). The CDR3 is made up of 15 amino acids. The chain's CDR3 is CSAIAPLMSTDTQYF.

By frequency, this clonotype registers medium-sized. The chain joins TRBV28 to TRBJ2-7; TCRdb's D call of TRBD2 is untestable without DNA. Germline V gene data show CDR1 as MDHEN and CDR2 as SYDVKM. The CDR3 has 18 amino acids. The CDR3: CASSLISGTGLAGYEQYF.

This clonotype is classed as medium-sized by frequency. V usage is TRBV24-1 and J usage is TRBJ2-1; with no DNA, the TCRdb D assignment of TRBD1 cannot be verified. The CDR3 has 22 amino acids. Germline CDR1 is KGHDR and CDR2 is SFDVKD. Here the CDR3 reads CATLDRGRTGESNLRTNNEQFF.

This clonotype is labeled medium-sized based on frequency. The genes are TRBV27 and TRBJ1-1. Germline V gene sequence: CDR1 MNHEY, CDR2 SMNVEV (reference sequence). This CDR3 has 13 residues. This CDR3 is CASSRRGNTEAFF.

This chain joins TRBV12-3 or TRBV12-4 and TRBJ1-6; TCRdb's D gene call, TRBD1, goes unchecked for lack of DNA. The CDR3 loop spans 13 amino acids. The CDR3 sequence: CASKLDINSPLHF.

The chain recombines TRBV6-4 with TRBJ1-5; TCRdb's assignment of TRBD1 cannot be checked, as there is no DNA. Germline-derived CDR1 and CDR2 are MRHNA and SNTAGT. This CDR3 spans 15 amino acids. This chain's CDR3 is CASSTEWDRDQPQHF.

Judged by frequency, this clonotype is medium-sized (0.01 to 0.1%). CDR3: CASSTPGPGFF. This rearrangement joins TRBV12-3 or TRBV12-4 to TRBJ2-1; the TCRdb D gene call, TRBD2, has no DNA to confirm it. This CDR3 is built from 11 residues.

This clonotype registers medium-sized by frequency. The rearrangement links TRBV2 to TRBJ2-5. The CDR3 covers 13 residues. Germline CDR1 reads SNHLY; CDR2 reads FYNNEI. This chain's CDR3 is CASSIGREETQYF.

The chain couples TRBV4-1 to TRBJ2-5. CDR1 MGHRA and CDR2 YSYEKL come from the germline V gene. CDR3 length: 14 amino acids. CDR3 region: CASSQPRARETQYF.

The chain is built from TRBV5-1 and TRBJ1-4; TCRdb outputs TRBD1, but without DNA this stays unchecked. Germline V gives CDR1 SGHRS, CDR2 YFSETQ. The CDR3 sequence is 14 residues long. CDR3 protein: CASSYGQGNEKLFF.

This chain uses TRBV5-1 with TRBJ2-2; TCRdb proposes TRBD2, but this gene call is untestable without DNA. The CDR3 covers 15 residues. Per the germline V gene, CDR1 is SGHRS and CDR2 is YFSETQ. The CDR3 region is CASSQGLAGTGELFF.

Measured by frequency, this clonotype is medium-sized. The CDR3: CTSEGGRTDTQYF. The chain employs TRBV29-1 and TRBJ2-3; the TRBD1 assignment by TCRdb is unverifiable without DNA. This CDR3 contains 13 residues. CDR1 is SQVTM and CDR2 is ANQGSEA in the germline V gene.

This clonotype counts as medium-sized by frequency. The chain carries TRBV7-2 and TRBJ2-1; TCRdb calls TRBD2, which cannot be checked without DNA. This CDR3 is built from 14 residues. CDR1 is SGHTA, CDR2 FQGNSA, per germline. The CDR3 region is CVAGTSGSYNEQFF. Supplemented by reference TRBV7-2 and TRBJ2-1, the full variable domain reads GAGVSQSPSNKVTEKGKDVELRCDPISGHTALYWYRQSLGQGLEFLIYFQGNSAPDKSGLPSDRFSAERTGGSVSTLTIQRTQQEDSAVYLCVAGTSGSYNEQFFGPGTRLTVL.

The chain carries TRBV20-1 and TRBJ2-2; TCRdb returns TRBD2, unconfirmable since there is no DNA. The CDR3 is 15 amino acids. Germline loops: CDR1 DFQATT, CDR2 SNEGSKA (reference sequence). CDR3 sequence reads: CSASPQRLAAGELFF.

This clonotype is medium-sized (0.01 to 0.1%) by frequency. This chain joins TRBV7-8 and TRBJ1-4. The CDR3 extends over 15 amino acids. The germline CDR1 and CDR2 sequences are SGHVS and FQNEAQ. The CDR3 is CASSNPEGTNEKLFF.

CDR3 sequence reads: CASRGALNQPQHF. This chain links TRBV7-2 with TRBJ1-5. Germline V gives CDR1 SGHTA, CDR2 FQGNSA. The CDR3 has 13 amino acids.

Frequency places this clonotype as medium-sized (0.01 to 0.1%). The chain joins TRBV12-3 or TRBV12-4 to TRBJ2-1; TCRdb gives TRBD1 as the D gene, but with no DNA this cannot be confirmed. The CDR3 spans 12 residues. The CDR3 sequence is CASSWGGPEQFF.

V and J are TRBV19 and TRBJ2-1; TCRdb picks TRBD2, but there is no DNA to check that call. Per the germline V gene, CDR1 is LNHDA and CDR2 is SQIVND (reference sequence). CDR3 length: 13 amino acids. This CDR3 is CASRTSANNEQFF.

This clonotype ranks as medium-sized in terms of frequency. The CDR3: CASSLAEYEQYF. The chain uses TRBV5-6 and TRBJ2-7. This CDR3 comprises 12 residues. CDR1 and CDR2 (germline): SGHDT, YYEEEE.

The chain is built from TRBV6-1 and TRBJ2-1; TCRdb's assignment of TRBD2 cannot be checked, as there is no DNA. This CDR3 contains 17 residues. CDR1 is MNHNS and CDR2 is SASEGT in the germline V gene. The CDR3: CASRSDVLAASYNEQFF.

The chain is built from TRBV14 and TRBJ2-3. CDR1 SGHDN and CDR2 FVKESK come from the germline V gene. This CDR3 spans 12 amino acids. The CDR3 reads CASSPFGNTQYF. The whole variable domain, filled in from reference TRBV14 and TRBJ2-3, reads EAGVTQFPSHSVIEKGQTVTLRCDPISGHDNLYWYRRVMGKEIKFLLHFVKESKQDESGMPNNRFLAERTGGTYSTLKVQPAELEDSGVYFCASSPFGNTQYFGPGTRLTVL.

The CDR3 reads CASQSGFYEQYF. The V call is TRBV10-2, the J call TRBJ2-7. The CDR3 is 12 residues long. Germline CDR1 is WSHSY and CDR2 is SAAADI.

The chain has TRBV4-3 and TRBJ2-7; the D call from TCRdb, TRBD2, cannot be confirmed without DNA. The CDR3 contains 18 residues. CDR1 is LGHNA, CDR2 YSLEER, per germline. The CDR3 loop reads CASSQEGPSEGFSYEQYF.

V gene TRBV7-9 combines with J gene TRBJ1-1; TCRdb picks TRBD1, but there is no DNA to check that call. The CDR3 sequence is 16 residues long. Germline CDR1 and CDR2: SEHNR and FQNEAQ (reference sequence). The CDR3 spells CASSLPPGRGNTEAFF.

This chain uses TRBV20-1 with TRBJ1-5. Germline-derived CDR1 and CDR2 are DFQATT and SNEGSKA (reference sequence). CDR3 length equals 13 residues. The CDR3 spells CSARRERDQPQHF.

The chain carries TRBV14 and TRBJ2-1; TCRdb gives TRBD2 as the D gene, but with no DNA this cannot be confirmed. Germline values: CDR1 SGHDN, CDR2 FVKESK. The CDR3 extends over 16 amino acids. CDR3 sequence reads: CASSRRLAASYNEQFF. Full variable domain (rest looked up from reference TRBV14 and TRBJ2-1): EAGVTQFPSHSVIEKGQTVTLRCDPISGHDNLYWYRRVMGKEIKFLLHFVKESKQDESGMPNNRFLAERTGGTYSTLKVQPAELEDSGVYFCASSRRLAASYNEQFFGPGTRLTVL.

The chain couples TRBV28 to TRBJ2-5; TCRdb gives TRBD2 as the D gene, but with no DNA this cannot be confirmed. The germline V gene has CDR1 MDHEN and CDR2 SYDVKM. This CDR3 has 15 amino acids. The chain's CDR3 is CASSRSGSIAETQYF.

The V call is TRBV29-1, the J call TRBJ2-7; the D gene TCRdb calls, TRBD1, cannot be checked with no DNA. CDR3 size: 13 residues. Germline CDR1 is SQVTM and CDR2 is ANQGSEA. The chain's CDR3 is CSVRSGRSYEQYF.